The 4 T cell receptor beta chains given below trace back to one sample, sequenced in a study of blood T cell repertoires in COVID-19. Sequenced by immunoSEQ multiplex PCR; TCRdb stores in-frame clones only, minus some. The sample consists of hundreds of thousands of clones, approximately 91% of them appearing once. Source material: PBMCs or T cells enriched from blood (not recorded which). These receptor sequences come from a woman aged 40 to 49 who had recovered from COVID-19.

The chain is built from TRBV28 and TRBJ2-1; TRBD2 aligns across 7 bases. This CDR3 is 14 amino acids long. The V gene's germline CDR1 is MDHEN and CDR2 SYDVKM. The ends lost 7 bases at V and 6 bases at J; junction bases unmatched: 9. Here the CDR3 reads CASTLAVQGNEQFF. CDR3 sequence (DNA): TGTGCCAGCACCCTAGCGGTCCAAGGCAATGAGCAGTTCTTC.

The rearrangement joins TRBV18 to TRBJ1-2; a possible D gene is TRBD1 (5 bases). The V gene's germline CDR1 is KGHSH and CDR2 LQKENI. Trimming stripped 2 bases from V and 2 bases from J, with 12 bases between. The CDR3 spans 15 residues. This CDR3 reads CASSPGVGVNYGYTF. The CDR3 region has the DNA TGTGCCAGCTCACCAGGTGTAGGGGTGAACTATGGCTACACCTTC.

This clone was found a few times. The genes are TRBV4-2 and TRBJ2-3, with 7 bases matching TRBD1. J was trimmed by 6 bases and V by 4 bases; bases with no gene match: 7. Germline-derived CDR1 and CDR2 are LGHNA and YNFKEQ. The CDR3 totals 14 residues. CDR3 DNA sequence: TGTGCCAGCAGCCCGACAGGGAACTCCGATACGCAGTATTTT. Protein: CASSPTGNSDTQYF.

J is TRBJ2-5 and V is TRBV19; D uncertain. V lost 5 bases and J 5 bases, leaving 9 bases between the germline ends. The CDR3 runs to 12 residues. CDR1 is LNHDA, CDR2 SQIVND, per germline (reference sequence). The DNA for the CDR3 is TGTGCCAGTAGTGCCGACTTTGAGACCCAGTACTTC. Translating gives CASSADFETQYF.